This T cell receptor (beta chain) came from a study of molecular identifiers for immune sequencing clone quantification. From the PCR reads, TCRdb called clonotypes with MiXCR, one entry per CDR3 protein. The repertoire includes 400,000 to 600,000 distinct CDR3 sequences, less than 30% of them detected once, and 0.7% to 0.9% sits in the top ten. This clonotype showed up many times. Material: naive CD8+ T cells from blood, with Jurkat cell RNA spiked in. The sample's subset: FACS-sorted CD8+CD4-CCR7+CD45RA+ naive T cells. This receptor was identified in a human donor in good health. Some libraries in this study had Jurkat cell RNA spiked in.

The CDR3 protein is CASSLTFQGLFTEAFF. The CDR3 region has the DNA TGTGCCAGCAGCTTAACTTTTCAGGGTCTTTTCACTGAAGCTTTCTTT. The V gene is TRBV7-8, the J gene TRBJ1-1, with TRBD1 as a possible D gene (5 bases). Per germline, CDR1 SGHVS and CDR2 FQNEAQ. Trimming stripped 2 bases from V and 4 bases from J, with 17 bases between. The CDR3 has 16 residues.